Presented here are 14 T cell receptor beta chains from one specimen sequenced in a study of cytomegalovirus exposure and HLA in healthy donors. The data were produced by immunoSEQ multiplex PCR, yet TCRdb's version contains in-frame clones alone and is incomplete. The data hold nearly 110,000 clones, with around 90% observed a single time. Input material: PBMCs. Receptors originate from a young woman in good health and CMV-seropositive.

V is TRBV2 and J is TRBJ1-5, with TRBD1 matching over 11 bases. There are 13 residues in the CDR3. Germline V lookup: CDR1 SNHLY, CDR2 FYNNEI. Germline trimming cut 8 bases from V and 6 bases from J; bases unmatched to any gene: 3. The CDR3 DNA is TGTGCCAGCCCTGGACAGGGGGCTCAGCCCCAGCATTTT. Residues: CASPGQGAQPQHF. Combining the CDR3 with reference TRBV2 and TRBJ1-5 gives the whole variable domain EPEVTQTPSHQVTQMGQEVILRCVPISNHLYFYWYRQILGQKVEFLVSFYNNEISEKSEIFDDQFSVERPDGSNFTLKIRSTKLEDSAMYFCASPGQGAQPQHFGDGTRLSIL.

The chain is built from TRBV2 and TRBJ2-7, with D uncertain. V was clipped by 6 bases and J by 2 bases, with 5 bases between them. Germline CDR1 SNHLY, CDR2 FYNNEI. The CDR3 contains 11 residues. CDR3 loop: CASSGTYEQYF. The CDR3 DNA reads TGTGCCAGCAGCGGTACCTACGAGCAGTACTTC.

This chain uses TRBV4-1 with TRBJ2-7; TRBD1 matches at 10 bases. V gave up 5 bases and J gave up 5 bases; unmatched junction bases: 9. Germline CDR1 is MGHRA and CDR2 is YSYEKL. This CDR3 comprises 15 residues. CDR3 residues: CASSKGTGAYDEQYF. CDR3 bases: TGCGCCAGCAGCAAAGGGACAGGGGCGTACGACGAGCAGTACTTC.

This clone was counted only a few times. The V and J genes are TRBV6-1 and TRBJ1-2; 7 positions match TRBD1. V lost 7 bases and J lost 4; bases outside the gene matches: 3. The CDR3 is made up of 12 amino acids. Germline CDR1 MNHNS, CDR2 SASEGT. CDR3 in amino acids: CASIDRVYGYTF. In nucleotides, the CDR3 is TGTGCCAGCATAGACAGGGTCTATGGCTACACCTTC.

The chain has TRBV13 and TRBJ1-6; D is undetermined. Trimming pared 3 bases from V and 8 bases from J, leaving 17 bases between. CDR3 length: 16 amino acids. The germline V gene has CDR1 PRHDT and CDR2 FYEKMQ (reference sequence). In DNA, the CDR3 is TGTGCCAGCAGCTTTTGGAGGGCCGCTGGAGATTCACCCCTCCACTTT. Its protein product is CASSFWRAAGDSPLHF.

The V and J genes are TRBV29-1 and TRBJ2-7, with a tentative D call TRBD1 (5 bases). Trimming removed 1 base at V and 4 bases at J, with 11 bases between. Germline V lookup: CDR1 SQVTM, CDR2 ANQGSEA. This CDR3 comprises 13 residues. The CDR3 nucleotides are TGCAGCGTTGAAGGAAACAGGCGGTACGAGCAGTACTTC. This gives the protein CSVEGNRRYEQYF.

The rearrangement links TRBV6-1 to TRBJ1-3, with TRBD1 as a possible D gene (5 bases). The germline V and J ends were trimmed by 7 bases and 2 bases, with 12 bases remaining between them. Germline assignment: CDR1 MNHNS and CDR2 SASEGT. The CDR3 is 14 residues long. The CDR3 protein is CASNPGGAGNTIYF. As DNA, the CDR3 is TGTGCCAGCAATCCTGGGGGGGCTGGAAACACCATATATTTT.

The chain carries TRBV4-1 and TRBJ1-2; the D is unclear. Between the trimmed V and J ends, which lost 0 bases and 3 bases, there was a span of 14 bases. Germline V gives CDR1 MGHRA, CDR2 YSYEKL. The CDR3 consists of 16 residues. In nucleotides, the CDR3 is TGCGCCAGCAGCCAAGATAGCGTCAGTACGGACTATGGCTACACCTTC. It codes for CASSQDSVSTDYGYTF.

V usage is TRBV7-8 and J usage is TRBJ1-5, with TRBD1 matching 7 bases. The CDR3 covers 16 residues. CDR1 is SGHVS, CDR2 FQNEAQ, per germline. Trimming cost V 2 bases and J 0 bases; bases outside gene matches: 4. CDR3 loop: CASSLRTGDSNQPQHF. The CDR3 coding sequence is TGTGCCAGCAGCTTAAGGACAGGCGATAGCAATCAGCCCCAGCATTTT.

V usage is TRBV21-1 and J usage is TRBJ1-6; TRBD1 is taken as the D call from the table, unchecked against the DNA. TRBV21-1 is listed as a pseudogene. The CDR3 length is 18 residues. The CDR3 sequence: CASSRVQGASSYNSPLHF. The CDR3 DNA sequence: TGTGCCAGCAGCAGAGTTCAGGGGGCGAGCTCCTATAATTCACCCCTCCACTTT.

V gene TRBV10-2 combines with J gene TRBJ2-3; 12 bases fit TRBD2. The CDR3 covers 17 residues. Trimming cost V 2 bases and J 4 bases; bases outside gene matches: 7. The germline V gene encodes CDR1 WSHSY and CDR2 SAAADI. CDR3 region: CASSESAGTSGSDTQYF. CDR3 in DNA: TGCGCCAGCAGTGAGAGTGCCGGGACTAGCGGGTCAGATACGCAGTATTTT.

The gene calls are TRBV29-1 and TRBJ1-5; possible D gene TRBD1, 5 bases. The germline V and J ends were trimmed by 7 bases and 2 bases, with 9 bases remaining between them. The length of the CDR3 is 12 residues. Germline CDR1 SQVTM, CDR2 ANQGSEA. The CDR3 sequence: CSALTGNQPQHF. CDR3 DNA sequence: TGCAGCGCCCTGACAGGCAATCAGCCCCAGCATTTT. The complete variable domain, with remaining parts taken from reference TRBV29-1 and TRBJ1-5, reads SAVISQKPSRDICQRGTSLTIQCQVDSQVTMMFWYRQQPGQSLTLIATANQGSEATYESGFVIDKFPISRPNLTFSTLTVSNMSPEDSSIYLCSALTGNQPQHFGDGTRLSIL.

There are a few counts of this clone. This chain joins TRBV6-5 and TRBJ2-7; 10 bases match TRBD1. This CDR3 is 15 amino acids long. V trimming: 7 bases; J trimming: 5 bases; junction bases outside the gene matches: 11. CDR1 is MNHEY, CDR2 SVGAGI, per germline. The CDR3 sequence: CASTEGTGEIHEQYF. Here the CDR3 DNA reads TGTGCCAGCACCGAAGGGACAGGGGAAATCCACGAGCAGTACTTC.

V gene TRBV28 combines with J gene TRBJ1-4; D is unclear. Germline V lookup: CDR1 MDHEN, CDR2 SYDVKM. The germline V and J ends were trimmed by 1 base and 8 bases, with 11 bases remaining between them. The CDR3 totals 14 residues. In nucleotides, the CDR3 is TGTGCCAGCAGTTTATTGGGAGTAGGCGAAAAACTGTTTTTT. It encodes CASSLLGVGEKLFF.